This T cell receptor beta chain was identified during a study of blood T cell repertoires in COVID-19. The wider study: Nucleic acid was either cDNA or gDNA, and it came from T cells, B-cell-depleted T cells, or PBMCs.

In the original analysis: From reference gene primer amplification, estimates of nucleated cell counts were derived. Measured with immunoSEQ multiplex PCR; TCRdb has only the in-frame clones, and not every one. V and J calls and clone size follow that table, whereas D and trimming were derived from the DNA. Here the sample spans 30,000 to 50,000 clones, around four fifths being singletons. The CDR3 totals 13 residues. The gene calls are TRBV21-1 and TRBJ2-1; the table's D call of TRBD1 was not tested on the DNA. TRBV21-1 is described as a pseudogene. The source of this sequence is an elderly man with active or convalescent COVID-19. The sequenced sample was peripheral blood. CDR3 DNA: TGTGCCAGCAGCCCAGAGGGGGACAATGAGCAGTTCTTC. Its translation: CASSPEGDNEQFF.